The 23 T cell receptor beta chains in this list originate from one sample, sequenced in a study of memory CD8 T cells in hepatitis C reinfection. Documented time point: late/post reinfection, 12 to 24 weeks after detection. TCR sequencing was done directly ex vivo on sorted cells, without expansion in vitro. Sequenced by immunoSEQ multiplex PCR; TCRdb stores in-frame clones only, minus some. The sample lists some 46,000 clones, approximately 92% occurring once. Sequencing was done on a sample of naive CD8+ T cells sorted from blood. Receptors were obtained from a man aged 18 to 29 with hepatitis C virus infection.

A remark on this clone: One end of the junction does not line up with germline, which may come from a read error. The J gene is TRBJ1-4, the V gene TRBV28, with TRBD1 as a possible D gene (5 bases). The CDR3 is 14 amino acids. The germline CDR1 and CDR2 sequences are MDHEN and SYDVKM. CDR3 sequence reads: CASSLDGGGEKLVF. The CDR3 nucleotides are TGTGCCAGCAGTCTAGACGGGGGTGGTGAAAAACTGGTTTTT.

The chain links TRBV19 to TRBJ2-7; D is perhaps TRBD1 (6 bases). Germline V CDR1 and CDR2: LNHDA, SQIVND (reference sequence). The CDR3 spans 14 residues. Between the trimmed V and J ends, which lost 6 bases and 4 bases, there was a span of 16 bases. The CDR3 spells CASSRSYRVYEQYF. The CDR3 DNA reads as TGTGCCAGTAGCCGAAGTTACAGGGTATACGAGCAGTACTTC.

V is TRBV4-1 and J is TRBJ1-4, with 12 bases aligning to TRBD1. V lost 6 bases, J lost 7 bases, and 6 bases stayed unmatched. The germline gives CDR1 MGHRA, CDR2 YSYEKL. The CDR3 sequence is 15 residues long. CDR3 nucleotides: TGCGCCAGCAGTGCCGGGACAGGGGGCTTTGAAAAACTGTTTTTT. Its translation is CASSAGTGGFEKLFF.

The rearrangement joins TRBV5-4 to TRBJ2-7, with D tentatively TRBD1 (6 bases). CDR1 is SGHNT, CDR2 YYREEE, per germline (reference sequence). This CDR3 comprises 13 residues. V lost 2 bases and J lost 3, with 9 bases in between. The DNA for the CDR3 is TGTGCCAGCAGCTTTGGGGGCGGCTACGAGCAGTACTTC. Its translation is CASSFGGGYEQYF.

The chain combines TRBV7-9 with TRBJ2-3, with TRBD1 matching over 9 bases. Germline V gene data show CDR1 as SEHNR and CDR2 as FQNEAQ (reference sequence). The CDR3 has 15 amino acids. The V gene end was trimmed by 4 bases and the J gene end by 6 bases; junction bases not matched to a gene: 8. In nucleotides, the CDR3 is TGTGCCAGCAGCTCATCCGGGACAGGGTGGGATACGCAGTATTTT. Encoded protein: CASSSSGTGWDTQYF.

The V and J genes are TRBV30 and TRBJ2-3, with a possible D match to TRBD2 (6 bases). V was cut by 2 bases and J by 1 base, with 10 bases left in between. This CDR3 region has 14 residues. Germline CDR1 and CDR2: GTSNPN and SVGIG (reference sequence). The CDR3 region has the DNA TGTGCCTGGAGTTATGGCGGGGGCACAGATACGCAGTATTTT. Residues: CAWSYGGGTDTQYF.

The rearrangement links TRBV7-9 to TRBJ2-1; TRBD2 might be the D (6 bases). CDR1 is SEHNR and CDR2 is FQNEAQ in the germline V gene (reference sequence). Trimming removed 1 base from V and 10 bases from J, with 8 bases in between. There are 12 residues in the CDR3. CDR3 nucleotide sequence: TGTGCCAGCAGCTTAGGTGGGGGGGAGCAGTTCTTC. This encodes CASSLGGGEQFF.

The genes are TRBV5-5 and TRBJ2-1, with 8 bases that match TRBD1. V was pared by 2 bases and J by 9 bases, with 7 bases of the junction left unmatched. CDR1 SGHKS and CDR2 YYEKEE come from the germline V gene (reference sequence). The CDR3 consists of 14 residues. The CDR3 sequence: CASSFGAGGGEQFF. The CDR3 DNA follows: TGTGCCAGCAGCTTCGGCGCAGGGGGCGGTGAGCAGTTCTTC.

This chain uses TRBV7-2 with TRBJ2-3, with D tentatively TRBD2 (5 bases). Germline V CDR1 and CDR2: SGHTA, FQGNSA. V shed 2 bases and J shed 2 bases, with 14 bases lying between them. The CDR3 sequence is 16 residues long. The CDR3 loop reads CASSLLGRVITDTQYF. The CDR3 DNA sequence: TGTGCCAGCAGCTTACTTGGGCGGGTCATCACAGATACGCAGTATTTT.

V usage is TRBV6-6 and J usage is TRBJ1-4; D is uncertain. Trimming cost V 0 bases and J 4 bases, with 9 bases left between them. This CDR3 has 15 amino acids. The germline CDR1 and CDR2 sequences are MNHNY and SVGAGI (reference sequence). The CDR3 is CASSYSNGDNEKLFF. CDR3 nucleotides: TGTGCCAGCAGTTACTCGAACGGGGATAATGAAAAACTGTTTTTT.

This chain joins TRBV9 and TRBJ2-5; D may be TRBD2 (7 bases). Germline CDR1 and CDR2: SGDLS and YYNGEE. The V end was cut by 5 bases, the J end by 3 bases, with 17 bases between. The length of the CDR3 is 15 residues. CDR3 DNA: TGTGCCAGCAGTGGGGAGGGGACACCGAAAGAGACCCAGTACTTC. Amino acids: CASSGEGTPKETQYF.

This clone has only one observation. V usage is TRBV7-9 and J usage is TRBJ2-5; no clear D gene. The CDR3 has 14 amino acids. The V and J ends lost 3 bases and 0 bases respectively, with 8 bases between them. The germline CDR1 and CDR2 sequences are SEHNR and FQNEAQ (reference sequence). Written as DNA, the CDR3 is TGTGCCAGCAGCTTCTCTAAGAACCAAGAGACCCAGTACTTC. This gives the protein CASSFSKNQETQYF.

The genes are TRBV2 and TRBJ2-7, with 7 bases that match TRBD1. V was pared by 2 bases and J by 3 bases, with 16 bases of the junction left unmatched. This CDR3 is 18 amino acids long. Germline assignment: CDR1 SNHLY and CDR2 FYNNEI. The DNA for the CDR3 is TGTGCCAGCAGTGAATGGGCAGGGGGTCAAGACCTCCACTACGAGCAGTACTTC. The encoded protein is CASSEWAGGQDLHYEQYF.

The CDR3 sequence is CASSQDDGGDEKLFF. The CDR3 DNA reads TGCGCCAGCAGCCAAGATGATGGGGGGGATGAAAAACTGTTTTTT. The V call is TRBV4-3, the J call TRBJ1-4, with TRBD1 as a possible D gene (5 bases). Germline V lookup: CDR1 LGHNA, CDR2 YSLEER. This CDR3 has 15 residues. Between the trimmed V and J ends, which lost 0 bases and 6 bases, there was a span of 11 bases.

In the case of this clone: The junction departs from germline at one end; a sequencing error may be responsible. The chain couples TRBV7-9 to TRBJ2-1, with 14 bases aligning to TRBD2. This CDR3 spans 18 amino acids. Germline values: CDR1 SEHNR, CDR2 FQNEAQ (reference sequence). The CDR3 loop is CASTLGTSGGDAYNEQFF. The CDR3, as DNA: TGTGCCAGCACCTTAGGGACTAGCGGGGGAGACGCCTACAATGAGCAGTTCTTC.

The V gene is TRBV27, the J gene TRBJ1-1; 10 positions match TRBD1. The CDR3 extends over 14 amino acids. The V gene's germline CDR1 is MNHEY and CDR2 SMNVEV (reference sequence). J gave up 2 bases and V 5 bases, and 2 bases lay outside the gene matches. The DNA of the CDR3 is TGTGCCAGCAGTAGACAGGGGGCTAACACTGAAGCTTTCTTT. Protein: CASSRQGANTEAFF.

This sequence joins TRBV27 and TRBJ1-2, with D possibly matching TRBD1 (6 bases). CDR1 MNHEY and CDR2 SMNVEV come from the germline V gene (reference sequence). Trimming pared 0 bases from V and 2 bases from J, leaving 10 bases between. This CDR3 is 15 amino acids long. The CDR3 spells CASSLSGQGNYGYTF. The DNA of the CDR3 is TGTGCCAGCAGTTTATCGGGGCAGGGGAACTATGGCTACACCTTC.

The chain employs TRBV19 and TRBJ1-1; TRBD1 matches at 10 bases. This CDR3 spans 19 amino acids. J was trimmed by 0 bases and V by 4 bases; bases with no gene match: 14. CDR1 is LNHDA and CDR2 is SQIVND in the germline V gene (reference sequence). The CDR3 bases are TGTGCCAGTAGTACTATGGAGGGGACAGGGGCGTTGATGAACACTGAAGCTTTCTTT. Amino acids: CASSTMEGTGALMNTEAFF.

The chain employs TRBV28 and TRBJ2-7; tentatively, D is TRBD1 (6 bases). The CDR3 spans 14 residues. The V gene lost 1 base and the J gene lost 1 base, with 8 bases spanning the gap. Germline assignment: CDR1 MDHEN and CDR2 SYDVKM. The DNA of the CDR3 is TGTGCCAGCAGTTTATCACAGGGATCCTACGAGCAGTACTTC. Translated: CASSLSQGSYEQYF.

The chain is built from TRBV4-1 and TRBJ2-7; TRBD1 matches 7 bases. Germline CDR1 and CDR2: MGHRA and YSYEKL. The J segment lost 6 bases and the V segment lost 3 bases, leaving 8 bases of the junction unmatched. This CDR3 is 14 amino acids long. The CDR3 region has the DNA TGCGCCAGCAGCCAGACAACAGGGGTGGGCGAGCAGTACGTC. This encodes CASSQTTGVGEQYV.

CDR3 nucleotide sequence: TGTGCCAGCAGCTCGGGGGGGCCTAACACTGAAGCTTTCTTT. Translation: CASSSGGPNTEAFF. This sequence joins TRBV9 and TRBJ1-1, with a possible D match to TRBD1 (6 bases). V was clipped by 4 bases and J by 2 bases, with 12 bases between them. This CDR3 is 14 amino acids long. In germline, CDR1 is SGDLS, CDR2 YYNGEE.

The sample holds one count of this clone. The rearrangement uses TRBV30 and TRBJ1-2, with D tentatively TRBD1 (5 bases). Trimming took off 2 bases at V and 7 bases at J, with 8 bases between the two ends. This CDR3 is built from 11 residues. Germline V gene lookup returns CDR1 GTSNPN and CDR2 SVGIG (reference sequence). CDR3 sequence: CAWSQGAGYTF. The CDR3, as DNA: TGTGCCTGGAGTCAGGGTGCTGGCTACACCTTC.

The chain carries TRBV21-1 and TRBJ1-2; the table's TRBD1 call for D was not verified on the DNA. TRBV21-1 is a recognized pseudogene. The CDR3 contains 15 residues. CDR3 amino acids: CASSKSAGVDYGYTF. DNA for the CDR3: TGTGCCAGCAGCAAATCCGCAGGGGTCGACTATGGCTACACCTTC.